The clone carrying this T cell receptor (beta chain) was found many times. With 3 bases clipped from V and 7 bases from J, the junction kept 19 bases outside the gene matches. Germline-derived CDR1 and CDR2 are SEHNR and FQNEAQ (reference sequence). The CDR3 is 19 amino acids. The sample belongs to a study of molecular identifiers for immune sequencing clone quantification. TCRdb re-called the PCR reads through MiXCR, storing one row per CDR3 protein. The sample has 550,000 to 750,000 distinct CDR3 sequences, around 20% seen once. The V gene is TRBV7-9, the J gene TRBJ1-4; 8 bases fit TRBD1. The clonotype comes from a human donor in good health. Some libraries in this study had Jurkat cell RNA spiked in. The sequencing sample was made of naive CD8+ T cells from blood, with Jurkat cell RNA spiked in. The subset: FACS-sorted CD8+CD4-CCR7+CD45RA+ naive T cells. CDR3 sequence (DNA): TGTGCCAGCAGCTTCCCAGAGGGACAGGATTTCGAAGGGTCTGAAAAACTGTTTTTT. Translation: CASSFPEGQDFEGSEKLFF. The variable domain in full, completed from reference TRBV7-9 and TRBJ1-4, reads DTGVSQNPRHKITKRGQNVTFRCDPISEHNRLYWYRQTLGQGPEFLTYFQNEAQLEKSRLLSDRFSAERPKGSFSTLEIQRTEQGDSAMYLCASSFPEGQDFEGSEKLFFGSGTQLSVL.